These 19 T cell receptor beta chains came from one sample sequenced in a study of post-analysis software for immune sequencing data. The antigens for these receptors are not known. Broader study findings: Controls had lower frequencies than patients of 4 or 5 TRBV segments, which included TRBV5-6, TRBV5-1 and TRBV20-1.

Unique-molecular-identifier-tagged TCR beta cDNA libraries were used. TCRdb used MiXCR to reprocess the PCR reads, holding one entry per CDR3 protein. The sample lists roughly 540,000 distinct CDR3 sequences, around a third seen once, with approximately 6% in the top ten. Material for sequencing was blood. The receptor set was obtained from a girl aged 2 to 17 with multiple sclerosis.

The chain combines TRBV7-9 with TRBJ1-2, with D hard to call. CDR1 and CDR2 (germline): SEHNR, FQNEAQ (reference sequence). Trimming pared 1 base from V and 3 bases from J, leaving 12 bases between. The CDR3 has 15 amino acids. Written as DNA, the CDR3 is TGTGCCAGCAGCTTAGAGGCCGGAATCTACTATGGCTACACCTTC. Its protein product is CASSLEAGIYYGYTF.

The chain joins TRBV9 to TRBJ2-5; D uncertain. CDR3 size: 11 residues. The V end was cut by 7 bases, the J end by 5 bases, with 9 bases between. Germline assignment: CDR1 SGDLS and CDR2 YYNGEE. The CDR3 DNA reads TGTGCCAGCGCCAGAAGGGAGACCCAGTACTTC. Protein product: CASARRETQYF.

This clonotype was counted between two and nine times. This chain links TRBV6-1 with TRBJ2-3, with TRBD2 as a possible D gene (5 bases). The CDR3 totals 14 residues. Germline V gene data show CDR1 as MNHNS and CDR2 as SASEGT. The V gene lost 0 bases and the J gene lost 8 bases, with 12 bases spanning the gap. In DNA form, the CDR3 reads TGTGCCAGCAGTGAAGCCCGGCGGAGCGGTACGCAGTATTTT. This codes for CASSEARRSGTQYF.

V usage is TRBV7-6 and J usage is TRBJ2-1; no firm D call. CDR1 is SGHVS, CDR2 FNYEAQ, per germline. The CDR3 runs 13 residues. V gave up 1 base and J gave up 6 bases, with 7 bases separating them. Written as DNA, the CDR3 is TGTGCCAGCAGCTTAGGACCGTTCAATGAGCAGTTCTTC. Its protein is CASSLGPFNEQFF.

The V call is TRBV29-1, the J call TRBJ2-1, with D maybe TRBD2 (5 bases). The CDR3 runs to 14 residues. Per germline, CDR1 SQVTM and CDR2 ANQGSEA. V lost 7 bases and J 4 bases, leaving 17 bases between the germline ends. CDR3 residues: CSALLGVAYNEQFF. The CDR3 DNA reads TGCAGCGCTCTGCTCGGAGTAGCGTACAATGAGCAGTTCTTC.

This clonotype was detected a few times. This sequence joins TRBV14 and TRBJ1-1; 8 positions agree with TRBD1. Germline V gives CDR1 SGHDN, CDR2 FVKESK. V dropped 2 bases and J dropped 2; count of bases not matched to a gene: 10. This CDR3 is built from 17 residues. CDR3: CASSQMATGQVNTEAFF. CDR3 DNA: TGTGCCAGCAGCCAAATGGCCACGGGACAGGTCAACACTGAAGCTTTCTTT.

This clonotype was seen a few times. V is TRBV5-1 and J is TRBJ2-3; no clear D. V was pared by 1 base and J by 1 base, with 10 bases between. Looked up from germline, CDR1 is SGHRS and CDR2 is YFSETQ. This CDR3 is built from 15 residues. The CDR3 loop reads CASSLTGSGTDTQYF. DNA for the CDR3: TGCGCCAGCAGCTTGACGGGTTCGGGCACAGATACGCAGTATTTT.

As concerns this clonotype: This could be a read error, since a much larger clone is one nucleotide away. This rearrangement joins TRBV2 to TRBJ2-2; D may be TRBD1 (5 bases). V was trimmed by 5 bases and J by 7 bases, leaving 14 bases between them. Germline V gene data show CDR1 as SNHLY and CDR2 as FYNNEI. This CDR3 has 14 residues. Written as DNA, the CDR3 is TGTGCCAGCAGTCCTCAGGGAATCGGCGGGGAGCTGTTTTTT. This codes for CASSPQGIGGELFF.

This clonotype was observed a handful of times. The J gene is TRBJ1-6, the V gene TRBV20-1; possibly TRBD1 for D (6 bases). Germline CDR1 DFQATT, CDR2 SNEGSKA (reference sequence). The CDR3 has 12 amino acids. Trimming left V 5 bases short and J 9 bases short, with 11 bases between. CDR3 loop: CSARTAISPLHF. Written as DNA, the CDR3 is TGCAGTGCTCGGACAGCCATTTCACCCCTCCACTTT.

The chain combines TRBV12-3 or TRBV12-4 with TRBJ1-2; D is unresolved. Trimming removed 2 bases from V and 6 bases from J, with 10 bases in between. The CDR3 sequence is 13 residues long. This chain's CDR3 is CASSLSLLDGYTF. CDR3 in DNA: TGTGCCAGCAGTTTATCCCTGCTGGATGGCTACACCTTC.

This clonotype was counted ten times or more. The chain has TRBV7-9 and TRBJ1-2; TRBD1 is a possible D gene (5 bases). The CDR3 extends over 13 amino acids. The germline gives CDR1 SEHNR, CDR2 FQNEAQ (reference sequence). The V gene lost 5 bases and the J gene lost 8 bases, with 15 bases spanning the gap. The CDR3 sequence: CASSPRQFEGYTF. DNA of the CDR3: TGTGCCAGCAGCCCAAGACAGTTCGAGGGCTACACCTTC.

This clonotype turned up a few times. The V gene is TRBV20-1, the J gene TRBJ2-1, with D perhaps matching TRBD1 or TRBD2 (6 bases each). Trimming removed 0 bases from V and 9 bases from J, with 15 bases in between. Germline CDR1 and CDR2: DFQATT and SNEGSKA (reference sequence). This CDR3 region has 14 residues. CDR3 nucleotide sequence: TGCAGTGCTAGAGATGGGTCGGGGGCGGGTGAGCAGTTCTTC. It is translated as CSARDGSGAGEQFF.

V gene TRBV7-2 combines with J gene TRBJ2-1; perhaps TRBD1 as D (6 bases). The CDR3 totals 14 residues. V was trimmed by 5 bases and J by 5 bases, leaving 13 bases between them. Germline CDR1 SGHTA, CDR2 FQGNSA. CDR3 residues: CASSPRTVHNEQFF. The CDR3 region has the DNA TGTGCCAGCAGCCCGAGGACAGTACACAATGAGCAGTTCTTC.

As regards this clonotype: A junction end diverges from the germline sequence, so it may reflect a read error. J is TRBJ1-1 and V is TRBV20-1; tentative D call: TRBD1 (6 bases). The length of the CDR3 is 12 residues. CDR1 DFQATT and CDR2 SNEGSKA come from the germline V gene (reference sequence). The CDR3 spells CSAPQGDTGAFF. In DNA, the CDR3 is TGCAGTGCTCCACAGGGAGATACTGGAGCTTTCTTT.

Only a few counts were recorded for this clonotype. The rearrangement links TRBV10-3 to TRBJ2-1; 9 bases are a match to TRBD1. CDR3 length equals 13 residues. The ends lost 6 bases at V and 7 bases at J; junction bases unmatched: 4. Germline-derived CDR1 and CDR2 are ENHRY and SYGVKD. For the CDR3, the DNA is TGTGCCATCAGCTTCGGGACAGGGAATGAGCAGTTCTTC. Translating gives CAISFGTGNEQFF.

The rearrangement links TRBV20-1 to TRBJ1-6; TRBD1 might be the D (6 bases). The CDR3 loop spans 15 amino acids. Deletions cut 3 bases from V and 10 bases from J, with 19 bases between. Germline CDR1 is DFQATT and CDR2 is SNEGSKA (reference sequence). The CDR3 here is CSASADQQGGSPLHF. DNA of the CDR3: TGCAGTGCTAGCGCCGATCAACAGGGTGGCTCACCCCTCCACTTT.

This clonotype was recorded a few times. V usage is TRBV10-3 and J usage is TRBJ1-2, with D possibly being TRBD1 (5 bases). The CDR3 length is 14 residues. V lost 0 bases, J lost 2 bases, and 7 bases lay in between. Germline V CDR1 and CDR2: ENHRY, SYGVKD. The CDR3: CAISESRDNYGYTF. CDR3 DNA sequence: TGTGCCATCAGTGAGTCGAGGGACAACTATGGCTACACCTTC.

This chain connects TRBV4-1 to TRBJ1-2; possible D gene TRBD1, 5 bases. Trimming pared 0 bases from V and 8 bases from J, leaving 10 bases between. CDR3 length: 13 residues. Germline CDR1 reads MGHRA; CDR2 reads YSYEKL. This chain's CDR3 is CASSQDWGGGYTF. The CDR3 DNA is TGCGCCAGCAGCCAAGATTGGGGCGGGGGCTACACCTTC.

The V call is TRBV20-1, the J call TRBJ1-4, with TRBD1 as a possible D gene (6 bases). CDR3 length: 14 residues. Germline V lookup: CDR1 DFQATT, CDR2 SNEGSKA (reference sequence). Trimming removed 3 bases from V and 2 bases from J, with 10 bases in between. The CDR3 loop reads CSARRGWTNEKLFF. In DNA, the CDR3 is TGCAGTGCTAGGAGGGGGTGGACTAATGAAAAACTGTTTTTT.